This T cell receptor beta chain was found in a study of Graves' ophthalmopathy and Graves' hyperthyroidism. Study background: Specimen type is peripheral blood, obtained at initial diagnosis before any treatment.

There are many counts of this clonotype. Scientists amplified the TCR beta CDR3 regions from RNA transcripts. The first round was an RT-PCR with HTBI primers, and the second round was a multiplex PCR. TCRdb analysed the multiplex PCR reads with MiXCR anew, one entry per CDR3 protein. Counted here are around 400,000 distinct CDR3 sequences, 21% occurring once; the ten biggest clones make up more than 2.5%. CDR3 length: 15 amino acids. CDR1 and CDR2 (germline): MDHEN, SYDVKM. Trimming shortened V by 7 bases and J by 0 bases, and 13 bases separated the two germline ends. The receptor was isolated from a woman younger than 30 with stable Graves' hyperthyroidism. The sample comprised peripheral blood. This sequence joins TRBV28 and TRBJ2-1; D unclear. CDR3 protein: CASTLRNASYNEQFF. The DNA for the CDR3 is TGTGCCAGCACCCTTCGGAACGCCTCCTACAATGAGCAGTTCTTC. Full variable domain (rest looked up from reference TRBV28 and TRBJ2-1): DVKVTQSSRYLVKRTGEKVFLECVQDMDHENMFWYRQDPGLGLRLIYFSYDVKMKEKGDIPEGYSVSREKKERFSLILESASTNQTSMYLCASTLRNASYNEQFFGPGTRLTVL.